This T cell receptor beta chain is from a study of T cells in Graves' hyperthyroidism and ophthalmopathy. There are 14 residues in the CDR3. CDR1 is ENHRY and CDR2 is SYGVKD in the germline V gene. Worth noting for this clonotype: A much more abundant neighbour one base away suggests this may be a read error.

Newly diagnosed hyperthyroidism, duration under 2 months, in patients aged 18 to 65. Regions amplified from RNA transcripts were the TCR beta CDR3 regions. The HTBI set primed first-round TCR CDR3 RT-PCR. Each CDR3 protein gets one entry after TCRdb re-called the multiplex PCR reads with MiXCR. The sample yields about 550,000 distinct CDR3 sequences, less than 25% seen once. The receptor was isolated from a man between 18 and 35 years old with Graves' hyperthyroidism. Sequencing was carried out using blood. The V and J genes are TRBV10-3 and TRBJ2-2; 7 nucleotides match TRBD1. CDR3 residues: CVIGRQGNTGELFF. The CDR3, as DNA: TGTGTCATCGGAAGACAGGGGAACACCGGGGAGCTGTTTTTT.